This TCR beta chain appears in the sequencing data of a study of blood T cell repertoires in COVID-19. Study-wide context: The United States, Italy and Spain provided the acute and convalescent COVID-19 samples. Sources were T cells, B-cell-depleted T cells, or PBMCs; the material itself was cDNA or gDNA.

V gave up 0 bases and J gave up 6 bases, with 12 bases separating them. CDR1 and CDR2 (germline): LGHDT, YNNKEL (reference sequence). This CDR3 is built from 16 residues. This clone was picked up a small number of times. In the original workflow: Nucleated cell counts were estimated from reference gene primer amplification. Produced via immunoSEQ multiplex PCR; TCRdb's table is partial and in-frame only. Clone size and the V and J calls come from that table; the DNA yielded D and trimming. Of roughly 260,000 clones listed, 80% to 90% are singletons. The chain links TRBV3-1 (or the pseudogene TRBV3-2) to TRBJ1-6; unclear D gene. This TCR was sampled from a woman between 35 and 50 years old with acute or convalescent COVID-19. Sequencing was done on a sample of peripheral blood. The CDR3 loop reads CASSQDRGNGNSPLHF. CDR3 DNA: TGTGCCAGCAGCCAAGATCGGGGAAACGGTAATTCACCCCTCCACTTT.